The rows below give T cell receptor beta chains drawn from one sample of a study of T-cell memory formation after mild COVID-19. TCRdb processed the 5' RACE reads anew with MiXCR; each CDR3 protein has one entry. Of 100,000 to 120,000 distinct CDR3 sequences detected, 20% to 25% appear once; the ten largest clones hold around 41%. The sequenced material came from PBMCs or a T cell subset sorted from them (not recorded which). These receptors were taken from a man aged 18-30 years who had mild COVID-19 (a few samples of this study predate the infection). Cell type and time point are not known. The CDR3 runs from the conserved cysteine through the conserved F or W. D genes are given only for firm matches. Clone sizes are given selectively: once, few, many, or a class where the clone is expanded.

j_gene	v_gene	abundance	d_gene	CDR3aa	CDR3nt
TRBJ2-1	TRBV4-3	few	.	CASSQDSLSSYNEQFF	TGCGCCAGCAGCCAAGATAGTCTAAGCTCCTACAATGAGCAGTTCTTC
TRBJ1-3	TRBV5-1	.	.	CASSADIVRTTIYF	TGCGCCAGCAGCGCCGACATTGTGAGGACCACCATATATTTT
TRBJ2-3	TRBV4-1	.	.	CASSQVPGVNADTQYF	TGCGCCAGCAGCCAAGTGCCAGGGGTGAACGCAGATACGCAGTATTTT
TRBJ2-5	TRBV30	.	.	CAWSVDLARVETQYF	TGTGCCTGGAGTGTAGACCTGGCCAGGGTCGAGACCCAGTACTTC
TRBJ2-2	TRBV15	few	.	CATSRDPVGPQTPQPGELFF	TGTGCCACCAGCAGAGATCCCGTTGGACCTCAAACCCCCCAACCCGGGGAGCTGTTTTTT
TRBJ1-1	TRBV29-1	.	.	CSVELPEAFF	TGCAGCGTTGAACTCCCTGAAGCTTTCTTT
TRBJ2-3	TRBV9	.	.	CASSVALGTDTQYF	TGTGCCAGCAGCGTAGCTTTGGGGACGGATACGCAGTATTTT
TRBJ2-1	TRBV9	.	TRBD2	CASSLSGETYNEQFF	TGTGCCAGCAGCCTCAGCGGGGAGACCTACAATGAGCAGTTCTTC
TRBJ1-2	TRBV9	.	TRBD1	CASSPRTGSNYGYTF	TGTGCCAGCAGCCCTCGGACAGGGAGTAACTATGGCTACACCTTC
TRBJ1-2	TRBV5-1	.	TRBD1	CASSISQGGPYGYTF	TGCGCCAGCAGCATATCACAGGGGGGCCCGTATGGCTACACCTTC
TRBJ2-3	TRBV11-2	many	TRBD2	CASSPSSGYTDTQYF	TGTGCCAGCAGCCCCTCTAGCGGTTACACAGATACGCAGTATTTT
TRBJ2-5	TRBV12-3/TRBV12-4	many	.	CASSLYLAPGGETQYF	TGTGCCAGCAGTCTTTATCTTGCGCCTGGGGGAGAGACCCAGTACTTC
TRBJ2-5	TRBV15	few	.	CATSRERTAQETQYF	TGTGCCACCAGCAGAGAACGGACAGCTCAAGAGACCCAGTACTTC
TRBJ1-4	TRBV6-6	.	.	CASSRGGMIEKLFF	TGTGCCAGCAGCCGCGGGGGGATGATTGAAAAACTGTTTTTT
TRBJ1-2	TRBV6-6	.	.	CASSHSAWGGDYGYTF	TGTGCCAGCAGCCACTCCGCTTGGGGGGGCGACTATGGCTACACCTTC
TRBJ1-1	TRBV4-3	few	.	CASSQGQGRAYEAFF	TGCGCCAGCAGCCAGGGTCAGGGGAGGGCATATGAAGCTTTCTTT
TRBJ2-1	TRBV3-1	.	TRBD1	CASSRSRGQGFGDEQFF	TGTGCCAGCAGCCGGTCCCGAGGACAGGGTTTCGGGGATGAGCAGTTCTTC
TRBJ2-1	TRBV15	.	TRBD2	CATSRVSGGYNEQFF	TGTGCCACCAGCAGAGTAAGCGGGGGGTACAATGAGCAGTTCTTC
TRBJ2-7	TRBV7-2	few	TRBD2	CASSAGTSGGREQYF	TGTGCCAGCAGCGCCGGGACTAGCGGGGGGCGGGAGCAGTACTTC
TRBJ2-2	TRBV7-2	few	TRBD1	CASSPWTGDTGELFF	TGTGCCAGCAGCCCCTGGACAGGGGACACCGGGGAGCTGTTTTTT
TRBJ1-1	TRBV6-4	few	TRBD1	CASSPGQENTEAFF	TGTGCCAGCAGCCCGGGACAGGAGAACACTGAAGCTTTCTTT
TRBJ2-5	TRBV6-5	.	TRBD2	CASRLAGGQETQYF	TGTGCCAGCAGATTAGCGGGGGGACAAGAGACCCAGTACTTC
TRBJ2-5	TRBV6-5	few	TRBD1	CASRHGQGGQETQYF	TGTGCCAGCAGGCACGGACAGGGTGGCCAAGAGACCCAGTACTTC
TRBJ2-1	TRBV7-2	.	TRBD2	CASRLSGGSHNEQFF	TGTGCCAGCAGGTTGAGCGGGGGGTCCCACAATGAGCAGTTCTTC
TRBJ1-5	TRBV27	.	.	CASSPIFWEQRNQPQHF	TGTGCCAGCTCTCCCATTTTCTGGGAACAGCGCAATCAGCCCCAGCATTTT
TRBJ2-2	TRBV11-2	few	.	CAGRVAGELFF	TGTGCCGGTAGGGTTGCCGGGGAGCTGTTTTTT
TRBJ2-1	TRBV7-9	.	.	CASRDHEQFF	TGTGCCAGCAGAGATCATGAGCAGTTCTTC
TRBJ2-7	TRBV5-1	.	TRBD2	CASSWGLAPYEQYF	TGCGCCAGCAGCTGGGGACTAGCACCCTACGAGCAGTACTTC
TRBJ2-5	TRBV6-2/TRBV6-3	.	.	CASSYCQLKYF	TGTGCCAGCAGTTACTGTCAGCTCAAGTACTTC
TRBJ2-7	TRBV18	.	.	CASSRNSYEQYF	TGTGCCAGCTCCCGAAACTCCTACGAGCAGTACTTC
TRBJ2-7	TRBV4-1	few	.	CASSQDAQGYEQYF	TGCGCCAGCAGCCAAGATGCCCAGGGCTACGAGCAGTACTTC
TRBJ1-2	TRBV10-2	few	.	CASSEFWGRHQGYTF	TGCGCCAGCAGTGAGTTCTGGGGTCGTCACCAAGGCTACACCTTC
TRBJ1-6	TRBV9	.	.	CASSARDTEDSPLHF	TGTGCCAGCAGCGCCCGGGACACGGAGGACTCACCCCTCCACTTT
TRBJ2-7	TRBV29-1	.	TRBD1	CSVFGQGLSIYEQYF	TGCAGCGTTTTCGGACAGGGCCTCAGCATCTACGAGCAGTACTTC
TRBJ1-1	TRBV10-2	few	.	CASRTPGTEAFF	TGCGCCAGCAGGACACCGGGCACTGAAGCTTTCTTT
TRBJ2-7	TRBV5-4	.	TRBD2	CASSFLAGDYEQYF	TGTGCCAGCAGCTTCTTAGCGGGGGACTACGAGCAGTACTTC
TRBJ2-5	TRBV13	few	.	CASSFSGVETQYF	TGTGCCAGCAGCTTTAGCGGAGTGGAGACCCAGTACTTC
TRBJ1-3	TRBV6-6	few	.	CASSPFVPGFSGNTIYF	TGTGCCAGCAGCCCCTTCGTCCCCGGTTTCTCTGGAAACACCATATATTTT
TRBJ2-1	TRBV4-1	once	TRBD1	CASSDVGQGAHEQFF	TGCGCCAGCAGCGACGTCGGACAGGGGGCCCATGAGCAGTTCTTC
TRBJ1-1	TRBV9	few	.	CASSSWGETEAFF	TGTGCCAGCAGCTCTTGGGGGGAGACTGAAGCTTTCTTT
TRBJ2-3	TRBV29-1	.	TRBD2	CSVEEYTSGGPPMDTQYF	TGCAGCGTTGAAGAGTATACTAGCGGGGGGCCCCCCATGGATACGCAGTATTTT
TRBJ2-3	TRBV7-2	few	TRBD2	CASSVGTSGVADTQYF	TGTGCCAGCAGCGTAGGGACTAGCGGGGTGGCAGATACGCAGTATTTT
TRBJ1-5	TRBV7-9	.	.	CASSLDPNQPQHF	TGTGCCAGCAGCTTAGATCCCAATCAGCCCCAGCATTTT
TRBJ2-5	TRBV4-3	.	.	CASSQGAGYPQETQYF	TGCGCCAGCAGCCAAGGGGCAGGGTATCCCCAAGAGACCCAGTACTTC
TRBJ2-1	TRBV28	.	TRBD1	CASRLMDRGNEQFF	TGTGCCAGCAGGTTAATGGACAGGGGAAATGAGCAGTTCTTC
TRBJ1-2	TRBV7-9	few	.	CASSLAPVSNYGYTF	TGTGCCAGCAGCTTAGCGCCTGTATCTAACTATGGCTACACCTTC
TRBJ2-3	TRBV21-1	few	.	CASSSGGNLADTQYF	TGTGCCAGCAGCAGCGGCGGAAATCTGGCAGATACGCAGTATTTT
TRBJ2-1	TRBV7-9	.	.	CASSIGTKNEQFF	TGTGCCAGCAGCATCGGGACAAAAAATGAGCAGTTCTTC
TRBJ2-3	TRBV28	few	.	CASSLVGPIADTQYF	TGTGCCAGCAGTTTAGTAGGCCCGATTGCAGATACGCAGTATTTT
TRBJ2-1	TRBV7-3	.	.	CASSLYRGDDEQFF	TGTGCCAGCAGCTTATACCGGGGCGACGATGAGCAGTTCTTC